Listed below are T cell receptor beta chains from one sample, sequenced in a study of vaccination and CD4 T cells after COVID-19. What these receptors recognize is not known. TCRdb re-called the PCR reads through MiXCR, storing one row per CDR3 protein. This sample has under 20,000 distinct CDR3 sequences, with around 45% found just once. Sequenced here: CD4+ T cells from blood, cultured in vitro, sampled after SARS-CoV-2 vaccination. The receptor source for this set is a human donor who had recovered from COVID-19. The CDR3 runs from the conserved cysteine through the conserved F or W. The D gene is left open where the match is weak. Not every row has a clone size; where given, it reads once, few, many or a size class.

size	J	D	V	DNA	CDR3
few	TRBJ2-5	TRBD2	TRBV11-3	TGTGCCAGCAGCTTATTGGGGCGGGGGGCGGAGACCCAGTACTTC	CASSLLGRGAETQYF
NA	TRBJ2-7	NA	TRBV10-3	TGTGCCATCAGTGATGGTTTCCGAGGACCCAATCTTAACTACGAGCAGTACTTC	CAISDGFRGPNLNYEQYF
NA	TRBJ1-1	NA	TRBV28	TGTGCCAGCAGTTTTCCAAGGACCCTCAGGGGAACTGAAGCTTTCTTT	CASSFPRTLRGTEAFF
few	TRBJ2-7	NA	TRBV20-1	TGCAGTGCTAGCACCCCCAGCGGGTTGGATTACGAGCAGTACTTC	CSASTPSGLDYEQYF
NA	TRBJ1-6	NA	TRBV9	TGTGCCAGCAGCCGACAGGAGGTATCACCCCTCCACTTT	CASSRQEVSPLHF
few	TRBJ1-1	NA	TRBV6-2/TRBV6-3	TGTGCCAGCAGTTCCGGGCCTGAAGCTTTCTTT	CASSSGPEAFF
few	TRBJ2-7	TRBD1	TRBV5-4	TGTGCCAGCAGCTTCGACAGGGGGCCCCTGGACCTCCACGAGCAGTACTTC	CASSFDRGPLDLHEQYF
NA	TRBJ2-2	TRBD1	TRBV20-1	TGCAGTGCTTCGACAGGGTTAGACACCGGGGAGCTGTTTTTT	CSASTGLDTGELFF
NA	TRBJ1-2	NA	TRBV6-2/TRBV6-3	TGTGCCAGCAGTTCCGGGGCCGGTGGCTACACCTTC	CASSSGAGGYTF
NA	TRBJ2-7	TRBD1	TRBV6-2/TRBV6-3	TGTGCCAGCCGTGGGACCGAAAACATCCCGGGACAGGGGGAGCCCCGGAGCTCCTACGAGCAGTACTTC	CASRGTENIPGQGEPRSSYEQYF
NA	TRBJ2-7	NA	TRBV11-1	TGTGCCAGCAGCTTTAACGCGGGGAATAGGAACGAGCAGTACTTC	CASSFNAGNRNEQYF
NA	TRBJ1-2	NA	TRBV6-1	TGTGCCAGCAGTGAAGTAGGGATCCCCGGATATGGCTACACCTTC	CASSEVGIPGYGYTF
few	TRBJ2-7	NA	TRBV20-1	TGCAGTGCTAGACTAGCCAGCTCCTACGAGCAGTACTTC	CSARLASSYEQYF
NA	TRBJ1-5	TRBD1	TRBV6-1	TGTGCCAGCACAGCCGATCTCAGGGTAGGGGGCAGCTTGGGCAATCAGCCCCAGCATTTT	CASTADLRVGGSLGNQPQHF
NA	TRBJ1-1	NA	TRBV6-2/TRBV6-3	TGTGCCAGCCGCCGGGTAGGAGGAATCCCTGAAGCTTTCTTT	CASRRVGGIPEAFF
few	TRBJ2-3	TRBD2	TRBV20-1	TGCAGTGCTACGGAACTAGCGGGCCTCACAGATACGCAGTATTTT	CSATELAGLTDTQYF
NA	TRBJ2-3	TRBD2	TRBV6-4	TGTGCCAGCAGTCCCCATAGCGGGAGAGGCACAGATACGCAGTATTTT	CASSPHSGRGTDTQYF
few	TRBJ2-5	NA	TRBV6-2/TRBV6-3	TGTGCCAGCAGTTACGGTGAGACCCAGTACTTC	CASSYGETQYF
few	TRBJ2-7	TRBD2	TRBV20-1	TGCAGTGCTAGTGAGGCGGGAGGCTCTCACTACGAGCAGTACTTC	CSASEAGGSHYEQYF
few	TRBJ1-2	TRBD1	TRBV6-1	TGTGCCAGCAGGGACAGGGGGGCTAACTATGGCTACACCTTC	CASRDRGANYGYTF